This T cell receptor (beta chain) was captured by sequencing in a study of graft-versus-host responses after intestinal transplantation. Regarding the study as a whole: High graft-versus-host to host-versus-graft clonal ratios were seen in allografts of patients with graft-donor T cell macrochimerism. In recipient marrow, GvH clones were found, and some appeared first in ileum or blood.

This clone was recorded once. Antigen unknown. The protocol was immunoSEQ multiplex PCR, while the TCRdb copy is restricted to in-frame clones and leaves out a portion. This table has about 94,000 clones, about 91% appearing once. This specimen was unstimulated CD8+ T cells sorted from spleen or lymph node cells, taken before intestinal transplant. The clonotype originates from a human donor who received an intestinal transplant.

The CDR3 bases are TGTGCCAGCAGCAGCGGCGACTTCCAAGAGACCCAGTACTTC. This gives the protein CASSSGDFQETQYF. The chain has TRBV6-5 and TRBJ2-5, with D possibly matching TRBD2 (5 bases). Germline-derived CDR1 and CDR2 are MNHEY and SVGAGI. Deletions cut 6 bases from V and 1 base from J, with 12 bases between. The CDR3 has 14 residues.